Here is one T cell receptor (beta chain) with its context. Its target is not known. Authors' analysis steps: ImmunoSEQ supplied junction-only sequences lacking quality scores, so filtering was different. The repertoire was sequenced with immunoSEQ multiplex PCR; TCRdb's copy has only in-frame clones and lacks some. That table furnishes V, J and clone size, whereas the DNA furnished D and trimming. Of 1 million to 1.2 million clones listed, about 72% are singletons. The sample originates from a study of shared clonotypes between healthy human individuals. Overall study findings and caveats: How much donors shared clonotypes was expected to be affected by sequencing depth. Relative to their counterparts shared across all four donors, non-shared clonotypes exhibited diminished generation probabilities.

J lost 13 bases, V lost 6 bases, and 7 bases had no gene match. This CDR3 is 13 amino acids long. Germline values: CDR1 KGHSH, CDR2 LQKENI. Sequencing input: memory CD4+ T cells from PBMCs. The subset was: CD45RA-negative fraction. This chain uses TRBV18 with TRBJ2-1, with TRBD2 matching over 12 bases. The clonotype comes from a man younger than 35 in good health. Some clones in this sample may be carry-over from other donors' samples. In DNA, the CDR3 is TGTGCCAGCTCGCCCACACTAGCGGGAGGTCAGTTCTTC. Its protein is CASSPTLAGGQFF. Filled out from reference TRBV18 and TRBJ2-1, the complete variable domain reads NAGVMQNPRHLVRRRGQEARLRCSPMKGHSHVYWYRQLPEEGLKFMVYLQKENIIDESGMPKERFSAEFPKEGPSILRIQQVVRGDSAAYFCASSPTLAGGQFFGPGTRLTVL.